This T cell receptor beta chain was retrieved from a study of regulatory T cells in long-lasting Graves disease. Time point: newly diagnosed GD, antithyroid drugs for less than 3 months. Preparation of the TCR library used RNA extracted from PBMCs. Germline V lookup: CDR1 DFQATT, CDR2 SNEGSKA (reference sequence). V lost 5 bases and J lost 7, with 18 bases in between. The CDR3 runs to 14 residues. HTBI primers from iRepertoire and Arm-PCR of CDR3 regions yielded the TCR beta libraries. TCRdb called the multiplex PCR reads again in MiXCR, with one record for every CDR3 protein. In the table there are 540,000 or so distinct CDR3 sequences, roughly 13% of which are singletons. This clonotype was seen repeatedly, ten times or more. The sample was also reused in another study, on T cells in Graves' hyperthyroidism and ophthalmopathy.

This material consisted of peripheral blood mononuclear cells (PBMCs), taken at new diagnosis, from a patient treated with antithyroid drugs. This TCR derives from a man aged 30 to 39 with Graves disease. V and J are TRBV20-1 and TRBJ2-1, with unresolved D. The CDR3 loop reads CSAQEPVSKNEQFF. The CDR3 region has the DNA TGCAGTGCTCAGGAGCCAGTTTCGAAAAATGAGCAGTTCTTC.